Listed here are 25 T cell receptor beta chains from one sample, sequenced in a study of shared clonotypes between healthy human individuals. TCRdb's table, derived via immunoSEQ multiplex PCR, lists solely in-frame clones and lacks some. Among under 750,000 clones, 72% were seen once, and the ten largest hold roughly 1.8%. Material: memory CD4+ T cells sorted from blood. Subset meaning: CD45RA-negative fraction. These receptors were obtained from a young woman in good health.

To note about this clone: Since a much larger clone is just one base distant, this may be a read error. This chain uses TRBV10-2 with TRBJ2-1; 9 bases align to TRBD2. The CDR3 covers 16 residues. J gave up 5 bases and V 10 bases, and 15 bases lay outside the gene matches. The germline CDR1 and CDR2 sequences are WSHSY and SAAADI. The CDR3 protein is CANSQHSGRLDNEQFF. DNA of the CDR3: TGCGCCAACAGCCAACATAGCGGGAGATTGGACAATGAGCAGTTCTTC.

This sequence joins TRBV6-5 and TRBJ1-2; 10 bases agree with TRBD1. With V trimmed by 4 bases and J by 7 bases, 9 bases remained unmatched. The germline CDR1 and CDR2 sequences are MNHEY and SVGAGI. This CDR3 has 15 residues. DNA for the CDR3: TGTGCCAGCAGTTTGGTCGGGACAGGGGAAGTTGGCTACACCTTC. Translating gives CASSLVGTGEVGYTF.

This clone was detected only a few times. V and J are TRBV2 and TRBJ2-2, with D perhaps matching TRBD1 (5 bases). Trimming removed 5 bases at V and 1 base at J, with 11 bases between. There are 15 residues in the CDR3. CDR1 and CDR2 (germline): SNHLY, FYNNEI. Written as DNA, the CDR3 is TGTGCCAGCAGTCTCGACAGCCTGAACACCGGGGAGCTGTTTTTT. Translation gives CASSLDSLNTGELFF.

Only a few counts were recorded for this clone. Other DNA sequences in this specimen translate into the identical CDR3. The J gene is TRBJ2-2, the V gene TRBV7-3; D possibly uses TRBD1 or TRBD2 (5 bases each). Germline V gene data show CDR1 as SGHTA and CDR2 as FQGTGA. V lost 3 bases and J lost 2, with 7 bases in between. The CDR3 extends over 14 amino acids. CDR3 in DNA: TGTGCCAGCAGCTTGGGGGTTAACACCGGGGAGCTGTTTTTT. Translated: CASSLGVNTGELFF.

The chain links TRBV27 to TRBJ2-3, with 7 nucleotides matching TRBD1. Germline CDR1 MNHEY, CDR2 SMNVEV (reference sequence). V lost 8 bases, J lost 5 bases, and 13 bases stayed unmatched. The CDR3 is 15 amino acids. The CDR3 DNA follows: TGTGCCAGCGGCCCTTCGTCCAGGGGGATAGATACGCAGTATTTT. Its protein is CASGPSSRGIDTQYF.

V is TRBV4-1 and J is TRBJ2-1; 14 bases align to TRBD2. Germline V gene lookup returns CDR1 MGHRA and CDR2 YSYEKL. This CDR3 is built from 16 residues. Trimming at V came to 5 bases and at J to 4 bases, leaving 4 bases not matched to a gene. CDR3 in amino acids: CASSKGLAGVYNEQFF. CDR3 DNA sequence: TGCGCCAGCAGCAAGGGACTAGCGGGAGTATACAATGAGCAGTTCTTC.

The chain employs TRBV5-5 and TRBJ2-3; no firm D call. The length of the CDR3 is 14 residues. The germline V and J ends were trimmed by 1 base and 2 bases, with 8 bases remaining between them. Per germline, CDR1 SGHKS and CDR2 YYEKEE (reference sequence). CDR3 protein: CASSLPGDTDTQYF. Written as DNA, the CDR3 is TGTGCCAGCAGCTTGCCTGGGGACACAGATACGCAGTATTTT.

The CDR3 nucleotides are TGCGCCAGCAGCCCCGAGGGCGATACGCAGTATTTT. It codes for CASSPEGDTQYF. This chain joins TRBV5-1 and TRBJ2-3, with a possible D match to TRBD2 (5 bases). Per the germline V gene, CDR1 is SGHRS and CDR2 is YFSETQ. CDR3 size: 12 residues. V was shortened by 4 bases and J by 6 bases, with 9 bases between the two germline ends.

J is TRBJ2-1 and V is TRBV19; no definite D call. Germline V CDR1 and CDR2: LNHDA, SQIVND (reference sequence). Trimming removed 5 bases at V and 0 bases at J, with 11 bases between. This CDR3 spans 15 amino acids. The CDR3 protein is CASSDGRSSYNEQFF. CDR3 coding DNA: TGTGCCAGTAGTGACGGTAGAAGCTCCTACAATGAGCAGTTCTTC.

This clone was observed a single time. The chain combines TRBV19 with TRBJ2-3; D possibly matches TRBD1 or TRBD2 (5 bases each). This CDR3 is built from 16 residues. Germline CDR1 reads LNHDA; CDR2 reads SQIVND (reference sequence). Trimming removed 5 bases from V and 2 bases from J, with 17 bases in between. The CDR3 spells CASSLYRDPNTDTQYF. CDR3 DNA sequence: TGTGCCAGTAGTTTATACCGGGACCCTAACACAGATACGCAGTATTTT.

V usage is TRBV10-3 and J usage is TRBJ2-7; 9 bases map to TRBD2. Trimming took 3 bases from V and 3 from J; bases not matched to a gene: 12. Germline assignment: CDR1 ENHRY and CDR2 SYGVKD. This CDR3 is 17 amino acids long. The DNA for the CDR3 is TGTGCCATCAGTGACCCCGGCCAGCGGGGGGACTACTACGAGCAGTACTTC. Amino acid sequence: CAISDPGQRGDYYEQYF.

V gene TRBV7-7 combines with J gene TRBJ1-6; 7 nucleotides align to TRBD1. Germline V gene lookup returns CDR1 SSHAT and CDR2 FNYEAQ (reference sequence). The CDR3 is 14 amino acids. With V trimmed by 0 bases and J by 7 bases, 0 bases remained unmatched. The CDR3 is CASSLAGGNSPLHF. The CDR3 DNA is TGTGCCAGCAGCTTAGCAGGGGGCAATTCACCCCTCCACTTT.

The CDR3 bases are TGTGCCAGCAGCAATGTCAGGTTCTATCCTATGAACACTGAAGCTTTCTTT. It yields the protein CASSNVRFYPMNTEAFF. This chain uses TRBV7-9 with TRBJ1-1; D unclear. CDR3 length: 17 residues. Germline CDR1 SEHNR, CDR2 FQNEAQ (reference sequence). The V end lost 5 bases, the J end lost 0 bases, and 19 bases lay between the germline ends.

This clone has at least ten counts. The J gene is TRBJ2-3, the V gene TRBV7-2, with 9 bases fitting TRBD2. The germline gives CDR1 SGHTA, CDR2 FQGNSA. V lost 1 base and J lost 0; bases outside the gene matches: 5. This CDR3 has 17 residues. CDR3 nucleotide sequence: TGTGCCAGCAGCTTAGGGGCGGGAGGGGGCAGCACAGATACGCAGTATTTT. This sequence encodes CASSLGAGGGSTDTQYF.

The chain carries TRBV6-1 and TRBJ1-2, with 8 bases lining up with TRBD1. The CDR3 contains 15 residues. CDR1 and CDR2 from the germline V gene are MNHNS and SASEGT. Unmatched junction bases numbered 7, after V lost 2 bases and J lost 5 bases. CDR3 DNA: TGTGCCAGCAGTGAACGGGCAGGGGGCGGGTATGGCTACACCTTC. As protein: CASSERAGGGYGYTF.

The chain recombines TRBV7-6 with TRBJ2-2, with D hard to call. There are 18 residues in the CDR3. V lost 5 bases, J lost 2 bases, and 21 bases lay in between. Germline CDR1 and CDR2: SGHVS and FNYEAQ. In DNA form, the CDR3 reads TGTGCCAGCAGCCTAAGAGGCCTCCCGGCTGCAAACACCGGGGAGCTGTTTTTT. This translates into CASSLRGLPAANTGELFF. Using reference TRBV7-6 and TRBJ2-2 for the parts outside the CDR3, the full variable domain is GAGVSQSPRYKVTKRGQDVALRCDPISGHVSLYWYRQALGQGPEFLTYFNYEAQQDKSGLPNDRFSAERPEGSISTLTIQRTEQRDSAMYRCASSLRGLPAANTGELFFGEGSRLTVL.

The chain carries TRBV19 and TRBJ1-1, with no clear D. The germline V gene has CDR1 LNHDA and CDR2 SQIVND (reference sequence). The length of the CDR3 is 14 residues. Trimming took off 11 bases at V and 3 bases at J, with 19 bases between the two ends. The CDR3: CACSSGRRYTEAFF. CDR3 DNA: TGTGCCTGCTCATCTGGACGGCGGTACACTGAAGCTTTCTTT.

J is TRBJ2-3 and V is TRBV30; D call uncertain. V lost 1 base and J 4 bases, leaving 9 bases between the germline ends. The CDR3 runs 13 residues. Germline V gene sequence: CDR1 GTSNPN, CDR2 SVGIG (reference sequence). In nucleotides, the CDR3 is TGTGCCTGGAGTGCTTGGGCAGCAGATACGCAGTATTTT. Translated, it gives CAWSAWAADTQYF. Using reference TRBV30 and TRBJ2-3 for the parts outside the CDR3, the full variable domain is SQTIHQWPATLVQPVGSPLSLECTVEGTSNPNLYWYRQAAGRGLQLLFYSVGIGQISSEVPQNLSASRPQDRQFILSSKKLLLSDSGFYLCAWSAWAADTQYFGPGTRLTVL.

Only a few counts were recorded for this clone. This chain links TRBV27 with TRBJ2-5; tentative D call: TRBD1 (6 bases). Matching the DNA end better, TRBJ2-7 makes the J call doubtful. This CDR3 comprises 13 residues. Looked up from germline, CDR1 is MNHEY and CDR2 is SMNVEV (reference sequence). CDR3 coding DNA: TGTGCCACCAGGGGCAGCGAGACCTACGAGCAGTACTTC. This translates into CATRGSETYEQYF.

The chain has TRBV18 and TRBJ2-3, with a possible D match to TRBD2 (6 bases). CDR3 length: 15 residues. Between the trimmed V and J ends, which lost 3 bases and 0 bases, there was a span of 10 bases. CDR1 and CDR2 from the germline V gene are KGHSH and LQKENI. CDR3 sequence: CASSPSRGSTDTQYF. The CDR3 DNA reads TGTGCCAGCTCACCCTCCCGGGGGAGCACAGATACGCAGTATTTT. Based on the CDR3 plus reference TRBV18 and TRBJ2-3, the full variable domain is NAGVMQNPRHLVRRRGQEARLRCSPMKGHSHVYWYRQLPEEGLKFMVYLQKENIIDESGMPKERFSAEFPKEGPSILRIQQVVRGDSAAYFCASSPSRGSTDTQYFGPGTRLTVL.

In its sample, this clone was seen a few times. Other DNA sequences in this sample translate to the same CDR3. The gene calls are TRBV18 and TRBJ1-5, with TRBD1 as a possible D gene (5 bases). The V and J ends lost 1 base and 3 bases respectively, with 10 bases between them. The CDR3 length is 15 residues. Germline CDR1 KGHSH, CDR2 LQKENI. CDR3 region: CASSPLGQDNQPQHF. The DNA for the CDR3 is TGTGCCAGCTCACCACTCGGACAAGACAATCAGCCCCAGCATTTT.

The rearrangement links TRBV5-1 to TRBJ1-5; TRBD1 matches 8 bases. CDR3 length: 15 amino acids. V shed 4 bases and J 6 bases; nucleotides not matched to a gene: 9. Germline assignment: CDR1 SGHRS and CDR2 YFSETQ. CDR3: CASSPEGQDGQPQHF. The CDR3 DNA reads TGCGCCAGCAGCCCCGAGGGACAGGACGGTCAGCCCCAGCATTTT.

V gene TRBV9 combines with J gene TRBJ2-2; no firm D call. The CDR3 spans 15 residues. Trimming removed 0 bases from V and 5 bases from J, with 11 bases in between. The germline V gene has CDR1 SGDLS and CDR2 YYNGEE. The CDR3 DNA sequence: TGTGCCAGCAGCGTAGCCAGAGCAATGACCGGGGAGCTGTTTTTT. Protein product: CASSVARAMTGELFF.

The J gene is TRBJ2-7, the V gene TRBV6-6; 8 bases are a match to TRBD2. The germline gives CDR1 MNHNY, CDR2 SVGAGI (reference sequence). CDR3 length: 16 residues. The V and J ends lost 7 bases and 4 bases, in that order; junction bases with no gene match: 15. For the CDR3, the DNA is TGTGCCAGCAATGACGGGAGCGGGGGCAAAACTTACGAGCAGTACTTC. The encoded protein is CASNDGSGGKTYEQYF.

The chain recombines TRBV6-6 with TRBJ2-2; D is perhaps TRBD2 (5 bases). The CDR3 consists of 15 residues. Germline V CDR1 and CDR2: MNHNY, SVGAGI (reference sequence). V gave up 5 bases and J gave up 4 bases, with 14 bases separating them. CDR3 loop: CASSPYLSVTGELFF. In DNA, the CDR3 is TGTGCCAGCAGTCCCTACCTTAGCGTCACCGGGGAGCTGTTTTTT.